This T cell receptor beta chain appears in the sequencing data of a study of cytomegalovirus exposure and HLA in healthy donors. Study results and caveats: There were several of the most significant clusters that appeared linked to common viral pathogens in a later analysis. Further analysis, carried out later, found HLA-associated TCR beta chains more clonally expanded than equally common other chains. Researchers left out some V segments, among them TRBV6-2 and TRBV6-3, as indistinguishable.

13 Jbeta primers and 60 Vbeta primers were used for the PCR. The method was immunoSEQ multiplex PCR; TCRdb's version includes in-frame clones alone and lacks a portion of them. The data show fewer than 120,000 clones, around 76% seen once. Germline CDR1 MNHEY, CDR2 SMNVEV (reference sequence). Unmatched junction bases numbered 17, after V lost 7 bases and J lost 4 bases. This CDR3 has 18 amino acids. About this clone itself: Antigen unknown.

This receptor was identified in a man younger than 40 in good health and CMV-seropositive. Sequenced sample: PBMCs. J is TRBJ1-4 and V is TRBV27; 8 nucleotides line up with TRBD1. CDR3 residues: CASNPTGAIVGVNEKLFF. CDR3 bases: TGTGCCAGCAATCCGACAGGGGCGATCGTAGGGGTTAATGAAAAACTGTTTTTT.